This passage covers 10 T cell receptor beta chains from one sample sequenced in a study of blood T cell repertoires in COVID-19. Here immunoSEQ multiplex PCR was the method, and the copy in TCRdb shows in-frame clones only, minus some. The data hold 210,000 or so clones, with around four fifths observed a single time. What was sequenced was peripheral blood. The receptor source for this set is a middle-aged man with active or convalescent COVID-19.

V usage is TRBV7-2 and J usage is TRBJ1-2; maybe TRBD1 (5 bases). V was cut by 3 bases and J by 6 bases, with 17 bases left in between. Germline values: CDR1 SGHTA, CDR2 FQGNSA. The CDR3 loop spans 15 amino acids. For the CDR3, the DNA is TGTGCCAGCAGCTTGCTGACCGGGGGGGGAGATGGCTACACCTTC. It is translated as CASSLLTGGGDGYTF.

This chain connects TRBV29-1 to TRBJ1-1; D perhaps matches TRBD1 (5 bases). The CDR3 length is 15 residues. Germline CDR1 reads SQVTM; CDR2 reads ANQGSEA. Trimming removed 0 bases from V and 5 bases from J, with 16 bases in between. The CDR3 reads CSVEENSPSGTEAFF. The CDR3 nucleotides read TGCAGCGTTGAAGAGAATTCCCCATCAGGGACTGAAGCTTTCTTT.

This chain connects TRBV7-9 to TRBJ2-7, with TRBD1 identical over 7 bases. Germline V gene data show CDR1 as SEHNR and CDR2 as FQNEAQ (reference sequence). Trimming at V came to 1 base and at J to 2 bases, leaving 5 bases not matched to a gene. This CDR3 contains 15 residues. CDR3 region: CASSLGQGPTYEQYF. The CDR3 DNA is TGTGCCAGCAGCTTAGGACAGGGACCTACCTACGAGCAGTACTTC. Complete variable domain (other parts from reference TRBV7-9 and TRBJ2-7): DTGVSQNPRHKITKRGQNVTFRCDPISEHNRLYWYRQTLGQGPEFLTYFQNEAQLEKSRLLSDRFSAERPKGSFSTLEIQRTEQGDSAMYLCASSLGQGPTYEQYFGPGTRLTVT.

This chain uses TRBV7-8 with TRBJ2-2, with D perhaps TRBD1 (6 bases). With 5 bases removed from V and 0 bases from J, the gap between germline ends came to 28 bases. The CDR3 has 21 residues. Germline V gives CDR1 SGHVS, CDR2 FQNEAQ. In DNA, the CDR3 is TGTGCCAGCAGCCTATTCTCGGGCACAGGGAGACGGGGAACGAACACCGGGGAGCTGTTTTTT. This translates into CASSLFSGTGRRGTNTGELFF.

This chain uses TRBV4-1 with TRBJ2-7, with 14 positions matching TRBD2. The trim removed 3 bases at V and 6 bases at J, leaving 4 bases unmatched. The CDR3 totals 15 residues. The germline V gene has CDR1 MGHRA and CDR2 YSYEKL. In DNA form, the CDR3 reads TGCGCCAGCAGCCAGGCCGGGACTAGCGGGGGCGAGCAGTACTTC. As protein: CASSQAGTSGGEQYF.

The chain employs TRBV28 and TRBJ2-1; TRBD1 agrees at 11 bases. Germline CDR1 is MDHEN and CDR2 is SYDVKM. Losses at the gene ends were 6 bases for V and 7 bases for J; bases not matched to a gene: 11. The CDR3 has 16 amino acids. The CDR3 reads CASSISGTGGWNEQFF. The CDR3 DNA is TGTGCCAGCAGCATTAGTGGGACAGGGGGTTGGAATGAGCAGTTCTTC. Filled out from reference TRBV28 and TRBJ2-1, the complete variable domain reads DVKVTQSSRYLVKRTGEKVFLECVQDMDHENMFWYRQDPGLGLRLIYFSYDVKMKEKGDIPEGYSVSREKKERFSLILESASTNQTSMYLCASSISGTGGWNEQFFGPGTRLTVL.

A few counts support this clone. CDR3 region: CASSFNQASSGNTIYF. The CDR3 DNA reads TGTGCCAGCAGCTTTAATCAGGCTTCCTCTGGAAACACCATATATTTT. V is TRBV7-2 and J is TRBJ1-3; no reliable D call. Germline lookup yields CDR1 SGHTA and CDR2 FQGNSA. Trimming pared 3 bases from V and 0 bases from J, leaving 12 bases between. The CDR3 covers 16 residues.

This chain links TRBV6-2 or TRBV6-3 with TRBJ2-3; weak D call: TRBD1 (5 bases). Germline V lookup: CDR1 MNHEY, CDR2 SVGEGT. The V end lost 3 bases, the J end lost 2 bases, and 12 bases lay between the germline ends. The CDR3 extends over 15 amino acids. Written as DNA, the CDR3 is TGTGCCAGCAGTTATAGCAGGGCGACCACAGATACGCAGTATTTT. Protein: CASSYSRATTDTQYF.

CDR3 sequence (DNA): TGTGCCTCATCTACGGGGGAGGTCCAAGAGACCCAGTACTTC. Protein product: CASSTGEVQETQYF. The chain uses TRBV24-1 and TRBJ2-5, with a weak D call TRBD2 (6 bases). V was trimmed by 12 bases and J by 1 base, leaving 17 bases between them. The germline gives CDR1 KGHDR, CDR2 SFDVKD. This CDR3 has 14 amino acids.

This CDR3 reads CASLKLGFWDNSPLHF. The CDR3 DNA follows: TGTGCCAGCTTAAAATTGGGCTTCTGGGATAATTCACCCCTCCACTTT. The gene calls are TRBV27 and TRBJ1-6; D not certain. The CDR3 has 16 residues. Germline V gene data show CDR1 as MNHEY and CDR2 as SMNVEV (reference sequence). V lost 8 bases, J lost 5 bases, and 19 bases lay in between.